This TCR beta chain was profiled in a study of OX40 agonist ivuxolimab in advanced cancers. Overall study findings and caveats: Normalized expansion of T-cell clones was also low for some nonresponders. Clonal expansion from baseline to week 6 occurred in both CD4+ and CD8+ T cells.

Autoimmune disease history or systemic immunosuppression barred patients. The timepoints at which blood was sampled were baseline, cycle 4 day 1, and cycle 7 day 1. Worth noting for this clone: Its antigen remains unidentified.

The CDR3 is 16 residues long. Germline V gene sequence: CDR1 MGHRA, CDR2 YSYEKL. The V end was cut by 1 base, the J end by 2 bases, with 12 bases between. Generated by immunoSEQ multiplex PCR, the TCRdb table keeps only in-frame clones and is missing some. The table shows approximately 28,000 clones, with around 86% occurring only once. V and J are TRBV4-1 and TRBJ2-1; no definite D call. The starting material was CD4+ or CD8+ T cells sorted from blood, obtained in a trial of the OX40 agonist ivuxolimab. The sequence derives from an adult with an advanced solid tumor such as melanoma, head and neck, liver or kidney cancer. CDR3 region: CASSQAPGSAYNEQFF. CDR3 in DNA: TGCGCCAGCAGCCAAGCCCCGGGTTCCGCCTACAATGAGCAGTTCTTC.